This is a list of T cell receptor beta chains from one sample in a study of T cells in Graves' hyperthyroidism and ophthalmopathy. TCRdb fed the multiplex PCR reads into MiXCR, producing one record per CDR3 protein. The data contain some 550,000 distinct CDR3 sequences, more than 20% of them singletons. Specimen: blood. The receptors originated from a man between 18 and 35 years old with Graves' hyperthyroidism. Each CDR3 is given with its conserved first and last residue. Fields, in order: CDR3 protein, J gene, V gene.

CDR3 protein: CASTPDTGYEQYF
J gene: TRBJ2-7
V gene: TRBV28

CDR3 protein: CASRMPGGSEAFF
J gene: TRBJ1-1
V gene: TRBV28

CDR3 protein: CSVEDPWQGNSNEQYF
J gene: TRBJ2-7
V gene: TRBV29-1

CDR3 protein: CAWSVGRGYGYTF
J gene: TRBJ1-2
V gene: TRBV30

CDR3 protein: CATSFREGNTEAFF
J gene: TRBJ1-1
V gene: TRBV15

CDR3 protein: CASSLDSNEPQHF
J gene: TRBJ1-5
V gene: TRBV5-1

CDR3 protein: CASSNRGGGYTF
J gene: TRBJ1-2
V gene: TRBV7-3

CDR3 protein: CASSSQTGGLSYEQYF
J gene: TRBJ2-7
V gene: TRBV11-2

CDR3 protein: CATRGPGTSGEPSTDTQYF
J gene: TRBJ2-3
V gene: TRBV6-2/TRBV6-3

CDR3 protein: CASGGQRTGPGTQYF
J gene: TRBJ2-5
V gene: TRBV6-1

CDR3 protein: CASSSTLGDTEAFF
J gene: TRBJ1-1
V gene: TRBV5-1

CDR3 protein: CSARETRGVGANVLTF
J gene: TRBJ2-6
V gene: TRBV20-1

CDR3 protein: CSARRTSGSWEQYF
J gene: TRBJ2-7
V gene: TRBV20-1